Listed below are T cell receptor beta chains from one sample, sequenced in a study of T cell responses to AZD1222 COVID-19 vaccine. The method was immunoSEQ multiplex PCR; TCRdb's version includes in-frame clones alone and lacks a portion of them. The sample contains roughly 100,000 clones, 82% of which appear only once. The source material was peripheral blood, sampled on day 0 of AZD1222 vaccination. The receptor set was obtained from an adult in good health. Each CDR3 is given with its conserved first and last residue. Each record gives: J gene, D gene, clone size, V gene, CDR3 DNA, CDR3 protein. A D gene is named only where the DNA matches it firmly. Only part of the rows carry a size: once, few, many, or a class if the clone is expanded.

TRBJ1-2 | TRBD1 | . | TRBV19 | TGTGCCAGTAGTATAGTTCGGACAGGTCGAGGGGACTATGGCTACACCTTC | CASSIVRTGRGDYGYTF
TRBJ2-7 | . | few | TRBV27 | TGTGCCAGCAGTCTATCTCTCGGGCTGAGTACCTACGAGCAGTACTTC | CASSLSLGLSTYEQYF
TRBJ1-4 | TRBD1 | . | TRBV30 | TGTGCCTGGAGCCGGGACAGGGGGAATGAAAAACTGTTTTTT | CAWSRDRGNEKLFF
TRBJ2-1 | . | . | TRBV11-3 | TGTGCCAGCAGCCCCGACGCCCTTACCCCCGAGCAGTTCTTC | CASSPDALTPEQFF
TRBJ1-2 | TRBD1 | . | TRBV10-3 | TGTGCCATCAGACAACAGGGGGAGGAGGATGGCTACACCTTC | CAIRQQGEEDGYTF
TRBJ2-7 | TRBD1 | . | TRBV5-6 | TGTGCCAGCAGCTCGTGGACAGGGAAGGCCTACGAGCAGTACTTC | CASSSWTGKAYEQYF
TRBJ1-4 | . | few | TRBV5-5 | TGTGCCAGCAGCACCCCGACAGGCGGGACTGAAAAACTGTTTTTT | CASSTPTGGTEKLFF
TRBJ1-2 | . | . | TRBV5-1 | TGCGCCAGCAGCTTGGGGGACGACTATGGCTACACCTTC | CASSLGDDYGYTF
TRBJ2-7 | . | . | TRBV23-1 | TGCGCCAGCAGTCAATACAGAAATTCCTACGAGCAGTACTTC | CASSQYRNSYEQYF
TRBJ2-7 | . | . | TRBV2 | TGTGCCAGCAGTCGGGATCTGGCCCGCGAGCAGTACTTC | CASSRDLAREQYF
TRBJ1-1 | . | . | TRBV7-9 | TGTGCCAGCAGCCTAGGGAATCAGGGGACAAAGAACACTGAAGCTTTCTTT | CASSLGNQGTKNTEAFF
TRBJ1-1 | TRBD1 | . | TRBV7-3 | TGTGCCAGCAGCTTAAGGGGACAGGGGGAAGCTTTCTTT | CASSLRGQGEAFF
TRBJ1-3 | . | . | TRBV7-2 | TGTGCCAGCAGCCTTAGAGGGGGAGGGGGAAACACCATATATTTT | CASSLRGGGGNTIYF
TRBJ2-1 | . | . | TRBV6-5 | TGTGTCAGCAGATTCCGGGCTAACAATGAGCAGTTCTTC | CVSRFRANNEQFF
TRBJ2-5 | . | . | TRBV7-2 | TGTGCCAGCAGCCAAGGAGGAGAGACCCAGTACTTC | CASSQGGETQYF
TRBJ2-7 | . | . | TRBV13 | TGTGCCAGCAGTAAGACAGGAAAATCCTACGAGCAGTACTTC | CASSKTGKSYEQYF
TRBJ2-7 | . | . | TRBV5-6 | TGTGCCAGCAGCCCACAAGACAGGGACTTCTACGAGCAGTACTTC | CASSPQDRDFYEQYF
TRBJ2-1 | . | . | TRBV2 | TGTGCCAGCAGTTATTACGGCGATGAGCAGTTCTTC | CASSYYGDEQFF
TRBJ2-3 | . | . | TRBV15 | TGTGCCACCAGCAGAGACTACACAGATACGCAGTATTTT | CATSRDYTDTQYF
TRBJ2-1 | TRBD2 | . | TRBV7-6 | TGTGCCAGCAGCCCGACTCAGCGGGGGCACAATGAGCAGTTCTTC | CASSPTQRGHNEQFF
TRBJ1-6 | . | . | TRBV5-4 | TGTGCCAGCGGAAATAAGTTGGGCAATTCACCCCTCCACTTT | CASGNKLGNSPLHF
TRBJ1-5 | . | . | TRBV5-1 | TGCGCCAGCAGCTTGGGGGTCTCCAATCAGCCCCAGCATTTT | CASSLGVSNQPQHF
TRBJ2-2 | . | . | TRBV12-5 | TGTGCTAGTCGGCCGGGGGTAAACACCGGGGAGCTGTTTTTT | CASRPGVNTGELFF
TRBJ2-3 | . | . | TRBV12-3/TRBV12-4 | TGTGCCAGCAGTTTAAATAGGGATACGCAGTATTTT | CASSLNRDTQYF
TRBJ2-2 | . | . | TRBV19 | TGTACCACTCAGGGGCGGCAGAACACCGGGGAGCTGTTTTTT | CTTQGRQNTGELFF
TRBJ1-2 | . | few | TRBV6-4 | TGTGCCAGCAGCGCGGGAACTAACTATGGCTACACCTTC | CASSAGTNYGYTF
TRBJ1-2 | . | few | TRBV4-1 | TGCGCCAGCAGCCAAGCAGGGGATAGAAGCGGCTACACCTTC | CASSQAGDRSGYTF
TRBJ1-1 | TRBD1 | . | TRBV5-1 | TGCGCCAGCAGCGTAGGGACAGGGGATAGACCTTTCTTT | CASSVGTGDRPFF
TRBJ1-1 | . | . | TRBV6-2/TRBV6-3 | TGTGCCAGCAGTTACGCGGTTTCGAGGACTGAAGCTTTCTTT | CASSYAVSRTEAFF
TRBJ1-5 | . | . | TRBV6-1 | TGTGCCAGCAGTGAAGTTTGGGGCAGGGCTCAGCCCCAGCATTTT | CASSEVWGRAQPQHF
TRBJ2-7 | . | . | TRBV19 | TGTGCCAGTAGCCCGGGACGCTCGGGTGGAGAGCAGTACTTC | CASSPGRSGGEQYF
TRBJ1-1 | . | once | TRBV5-6 | TGTGCCAGCAGCTTGGTGAGGGGGACTGAAGCTTTCTTT | CASSLVRGTEAFF